These T cell receptor beta chains were read from a single sample in a study of regulatory T cells in long-lasting Graves disease. MiXCR, applied by TCRdb to the multiplex PCR reads, yields one record per CDR3 protein. This table holds a few hundred thousand distinct CDR3 sequences, about 21% found once. The sample in question was peripheral blood mononuclear cells (PBMCs), obtained when the disease was refractory, from a patient treated with antithyroid drugs. These receptors all stem from a female donor with Graves disease. Each CDR3 is given with its conserved first and last residue. Fields, in order: D gene, J gene, clone size, V gene, CDR3 protein, CDR3 DNA. The D gene is left open where the match is weak. Clone size is shown for a subset of rows, as once, few, many or a class of expanded clone.

TRBD2,TRBJ2-7,NA,TRBV10-2,CASSPRLAGTYEQYF,TGCGCCAGCAGTCCGAGACTAGCGGGAACCTACGAGCAGTACTTC
NA,TRBJ1-5,many,TRBV28,CASMVVGNQPQHF,TGTGCCAGCATGGTCGTGGGCAATCAGCCCCAGCATTTT
TRBD2,TRBJ2-7,NA,TRBV4-2,CASSQVLTSGRATSYEQYF,TGTGCCAGCAGCCAAGTCCTGACTAGCGGGAGGGCCACCTCCTACGAGCAGTACTTC
TRBD1,TRBJ1-5,many,TRBV28,CASSLQRQGAFNQPQHF,TGTGCCAGCAGTTTACAGCGACAGGGGGCTTTCAATCAGCCCCAGCATTTT
TRBD1,TRBJ1-3,few,TRBV12-3/TRBV12-4,CANSLGGLTGNTIYF,TGTGCCAACAGTTTAGGGGGCTTGACTGGAAACACCATATATTTT
NA,TRBJ2-2,many,TRBV12-3/TRBV12-4,CASSPGNTPGELFF,TGTGCCAGCAGTCCGGGTAACACCCCGGGGGAGCTGTTTTTT
TRBD1,TRBJ2-4,few,TRBV5-6,CASSQGQENIQYF,TGTGCCAGCAGCCAGGGACAGGAAAACATTCAGTACTTC
NA,TRBJ2-2,many,TRBV24-1,CATSDSTRSTGELFF,TGTGCCACCAGTGATTCAACTAGATCCACCGGGGAGCTGTTTTTT
NA,TRBJ1-1,few,TRBV20-1,CSAFQGNTEAFF,TGCAGTGCTTTTCAGGGGAACACTGAAGCTTTCTTT
TRBD2,TRBJ2-5,NA,TRBV15,CATSRDEAGGETQYF,TGTGCCACCAGCAGAGATGAGGCGGGAGGAGAGACCCAGTACTTC
NA,TRBJ2-5,many,TRBV28,CASSLWGSPQETQYF,TGTGCCAGCAGTTTATGGGGCAGCCCCCAAGAGACCCAGTACTTC
TRBD2,TRBJ2-7,NA,TRBV12-3/TRBV12-4,CASSLARGSGRANEQYF,TGTGCCAGCAGTTTAGCGCGAGGTAGCGGGAGGGCAAACGAGCAGTACTTC
NA,TRBJ2-5,NA,TRBV27,CASSLSNSETQYF,TGTGCCAGCAGTTTATCGAACTCGGAGACCCAGTACTTC
NA,TRBJ2-7,many,TRBV11-2,CASSSDWTAPYEQYF,TGTGCCAGCAGCTCGGACTGGACAGCCCCCTACGAGCAGTACTTC
NA,TRBJ2-7,many,TRBV11-2,CATRGPTSPEQYF,TGTGCAACTCGCGGTCCTACTTCCCCCGAGCAGTACTTC
NA,TRBJ2-3,NA,TRBV27,CASSPLENSDTQYF,TGTGCCAGCAGTCCCTTGGAGAACTCAGATACGCAGTATTTT